Listed here are 31 T cell receptor beta chains from one sample, sequenced in a study of blood T cells in healthy people across ages. Primed by a sample-barcoded 5' primer and a J-beta primer mix, a second PCR proceeded for about 6 to 11 cycles. TCRdb redid the calling of the 5' RACE reads with MiXCR, one entry per CDR3 protein. This table has some 1.6 million distinct CDR3 sequences, roughly 32% appearing once. The sequencing input was blood. Source of these receptors: a young woman in good health.

The chain uses TRBV7-9 and TRBJ2-5, with D uncertain. In germline, CDR1 is SEHNR, CDR2 FQNEAQ (reference sequence). This CDR3 is 14 amino acids long. V dropped 5 bases and J dropped 1 base, with 11 bases sitting between them. The CDR3 bases are TGTGCCAGCAGCCCCTCCAAGGGCCAAGAGACCCAGTACTTC. Its protein product is CASSPSKGQETQYF.

This clonotype was seen many times. The J gene is TRBJ2-1, the V gene TRBV12-3 or TRBV12-4; weak D call: TRBD2 (5 bases). V gave up 6 bases and J gave up 4 bases, with 16 bases separating them. The CDR3 is 15 residues long. The CDR3 bases are TGTGCCAGCAGATTCGGCCGGGAAGAATACAATGAGCAGTTCTTC. Encoded protein: CASRFGREEYNEQFF.

The chain recombines TRBV20-1 with TRBJ2-7; TRBD1 is a possible D gene (6 bases). V lost 0 bases and J 3 bases, leaving 15 bases between the germline ends. Germline values: CDR1 DFQATT, CDR2 SNEGSKA (reference sequence). This CDR3 is built from 15 residues. CDR3 in DNA: TGCAGTGCTAGAGAAACAGGGAACCCTCTCTACGAGCAGTACTTC. Protein: CSARETGNPLYEQYF.

This clonotype appeared a few times. CDR3 amino acids: CASSSEGTGTEAFF. For the CDR3, the DNA is TGTGCCAGCAGTTCGGAGGGGACAGGCACTGAAGCTTTCTTT. This chain links TRBV28 with TRBJ1-1; 8 bases map to TRBD1. The ends lost 4 bases at V and 4 bases at J; junction bases unmatched: 5. Germline V CDR1 and CDR2: MDHEN, SYDVKM. The length of the CDR3 is 14 residues.

This clonotype showed up just a few times. V is TRBV27 and J is TRBJ2-3; a possible D gene is TRBD1 (6 bases). The germline V and J ends were trimmed by 7 bases and 1 base, with 15 bases remaining between them. This CDR3 comprises 15 residues. Germline V lookup: CDR1 MNHEY, CDR2 SMNVEV (reference sequence). CDR3 sequence reads: CASTPQGSRTDTQYF. The DNA for the CDR3 is TGTGCCAGCACTCCACAGGGCAGTCGCACAGATACGCAGTATTTT.

The table lists this clonotype with a few counts. The genes are TRBV27 and TRBJ2-3; D is unresolved. V was shortened by 2 bases and J by 5 bases, with 8 bases between the two germline ends. The germline V gene has CDR1 MNHEY and CDR2 SMNVEV (reference sequence). There are 13 residues in the CDR3. This chain's CDR3 is CASSLDLRDTQYF. CDR3 DNA sequence: TGTGCCAGCAGTTTAGATCTAAGAGATACGCAGTATTTT.

The chain combines TRBV27 with TRBJ2-1; no clear D gene. Trimming removed 9 bases from V and 2 bases from J, with 14 bases in between. Germline CDR1 is MNHEY and CDR2 is SMNVEV (reference sequence). The CDR3 loop spans 14 amino acids. The CDR3 DNA is TGTGCCAGTTGGGATAGCCATGCCTACAATGAGCAGTTCTTC. Its translation is CASWDSHAYNEQFF.

This clonotype has more than one count but fewer than ten. The chain uses TRBV2 and TRBJ2-3; the D gene is possibly TRBD2 (5 bases). Germline assignment: CDR1 SNHLY and CDR2 FYNNEI. The CDR3 spans 15 residues. Trimming removed 0 bases at V and 4 bases at J, with 11 bases between. CDR3 loop: CASSEAKGAADTQYF. The CDR3 DNA follows: TGTGCCAGCAGTGAAGCAAAGGGAGCAGCAGATACGCAGTATTTT. Filled out from reference TRBV2 and TRBJ2-3, the complete variable domain reads EPEVTQTPSHQVTQMGQEVILRCVPISNHLYFYWYRQILGQKVEFLVSFYNNEISEKSEIFDDQFSVERPDGSNFTLKIRSTKLEDSAMYFCASSEAKGAADTQYFGPGTRLTVL.

This clonotype turned up a few times. V gene TRBV27 combines with J gene TRBJ1-2; D gene unclear. Trimming removed 6 bases at V and 8 bases at J, with 22 bases between. This CDR3 is 15 amino acids long. CDR1 is MNHEY and CDR2 is SMNVEV in the germline V gene (reference sequence). DNA for the CDR3: TGTGCCAGCAGGGGTGAGACGTCTGTCTCATCCGGCTACACCTTC. Translating gives CASRGETSVSSGYTF.

To note about this clonotype: A read error may produce the germline difference seen at one junction end. The chain recombines TRBV9 with TRBJ2-1, with TRBD1 matching over 9 bases. The CDR3 extends over 13 amino acids. Per the germline V gene, CDR1 is SGDLS and CDR2 is YYNGEE. This CDR3 reads CTSTDRGDNEQFF. Here the CDR3 DNA reads TGTACCAGCACAGACAGGGGGGACAATGAGCAGTTCTTC.

The chain combines TRBV6-2 or TRBV6-3 with TRBJ2-7, with 8 bases aligning to TRBD1. Per germline, CDR1 MNHEY and CDR2 SVGEGT. This CDR3 has 18 amino acids. After removal of 0 bases from V and 2 bases from J, the junction contained 12 bases not matched to a gene. CDR3 DNA: TGTGCCAGCAGTTACTCGGTGGACAGGGTCAATGTGGCCTACGAGCAGTACTTC. Protein product: CASSYSVDRVNVAYEQYF.

In its sample, this clonotype was seen many times. J is TRBJ2-6 and V is TRBV4-1; 7 nucleotides line up with TRBD1. Per the germline V gene, CDR1 is MGHRA and CDR2 is YSYEKL. The V gene end was trimmed by 1 base and the J gene end by 4 bases; junction bases not matched to a gene: 10. The CDR3 totals 18 residues. The CDR3 is CASSQGLERGPGANVLTF. CDR3 DNA sequence: TGCGCCAGCAGCCAAGGTCTCGAAAGGGGGCCAGGGGCCAACGTCCTGACTTTC.

Remarks on this clonotype: This clone may be a read error of a much larger clone one base away. The chain couples TRBV7-8 to TRBJ2-1; tentative D call: TRBD2 (5 bases). This CDR3 is built from 15 residues. The germline V and J ends were trimmed by 8 bases and 0 bases, with 14 bases remaining between them. Germline V gives CDR1 SGHVS, CDR2 FQNEAQ. The CDR3 DNA reads as TGTGCCAGCGGCTATAGACTAAGCTCCTACAATGAGCAGTTCTTC. Its protein is CASGYRLSSYNEQFF. The full variable domain, in which reference TRBV7-8 and TRBJ2-1 provide the parts outside the CDR3, is GAGVSQSPRYKVAKRGQDVALRCDPISGHVSLFWYQQALGQGPEFLTYFQNEAQLDKSGLPSDRFFAERPEGSVSTLKIQRTQQEDSAVYLCASGYRLSSYNEQFFGPGTRLTVL.

The chain combines TRBV4-2 with TRBJ2-7, with TRBD2 identical over 11 bases. The germline V gene has CDR1 LGHNA and CDR2 YNFKEQ. J lost 4 bases, V lost 2 bases, and 10 bases had no gene match. The CDR3 length is 17 residues. CDR3 residues: CASSQTHSGTSGYEQYF. CDR3 DNA: TGTGCCAGCAGCCAAACCCATTCGGGGACTAGCGGTTACGAGCAGTACTTC.

This clonotype was counted a few times. The gene calls are TRBV12-5 and TRBJ2-1, with 7 bases that match TRBD1. Germline CDR1 LGHNT, CDR2 FRNRAP. There are 15 residues in the CDR3. V trimming: 5 bases; J trimming: 2 bases; junction bases outside the gene matches: 6. DNA of the CDR3: TGTGCTAGTGGTCTGACAGGGAACACCTACAATGAGCAGTTCTTC. Translation gives CASGLTGNTYNEQFF.

The chain is built from TRBV20-1 and TRBJ1-2; no clear D gene. Trimming removed 6 bases at V and 3 bases at J, with 5 bases between. This CDR3 spans 10 amino acids. Germline-derived CDR1 and CDR2 are DFQATT and SNEGSKA (reference sequence). The CDR3 nucleotides read TGCAGTGCCATTTACTATGGCTACACCTTC. Translating it yields CSAIYYGYTF.

This clonotype appeared a few times. The chain joins TRBV5-1 to TRBJ2-1; 7 bases agree with TRBD2. The CDR3 extends over 16 amino acids. V trimming: 2 bases; J trimming: 2 bases; junction bases outside the gene matches: 7. In germline, CDR1 is SGHRS, CDR2 YFSETQ. CDR3 sequence: CASSLSSGATYNEQFF. The CDR3, as DNA: TGCGCCAGCAGCTTATCTAGCGGAGCGACCTACAATGAGCAGTTCTTC.

This clonotype came up a few times. V usage is TRBV6-2 or TRBV6-3 and J usage is TRBJ2-7; tentative D call: TRBD1 (6 bases). The CDR3 loop spans 14 amino acids. Germline CDR1 is MNHEY and CDR2 is SVGEGT. V was shortened by 6 bases and J by 0 bases, with 12 bases between the two germline ends. The CDR3 loop is CASSSKDSSYEQYF. The CDR3 nucleotides are TGTGCCAGCAGCTCCAAGGACAGCTCCTACGAGCAGTACTTC.

In DNA, the CDR3 is TGTGCCAGCAGCAAGGGACTAGCACCAGTAGAGCAGTACTTC. Encoded protein: CASSKGLAPVEQYF. This chain joins TRBV9 and TRBJ2-7, with TRBD2 matching over 9 bases. The CDR3 extends over 14 amino acids. Germline V gives CDR1 SGDLS, CDR2 YYNGEE. Trimming removed 4 bases from V and 7 bases from J; junction bases left unmatched: 9.

This clonotype showed up just a few times. The V gene is TRBV18, the J gene TRBJ1-1; 9 nucleotides align to TRBD1. Trimming removed 8 bases from V and 0 bases from J; junction bases left unmatched: 1. The CDR3 is made up of 13 amino acids. Germline CDR1 KGHSH, CDR2 LQKENI. Here the CDR3 DNA reads TGTGCCAGCGGGACAGGGATGAACACTGAAGCTTTCTTT. Translation: CASGTGMNTEAFF.

The rearrangement links TRBV13 to TRBJ2-7, with 11 bases lining up with TRBD1. This CDR3 has 16 amino acids. The V segment lost 5 bases and the J segment 1 base; nucleotides outside the gene matches: 7. Germline CDR1 and CDR2: PRHDT and FYEKMQ (reference sequence). The CDR3 here is CASSTSGQGASYEQYF. CDR3 in DNA: TGTGCCAGCAGCACATCCGGACAGGGGGCATCCTACGAGCAGTACTTC.

This clonotype occurred a few times. The chain joins TRBV7-9 to TRBJ2-5, with TRBD2 matching 9 bases. The V gene's germline CDR1 is SEHNR and CDR2 FQNEAQ (reference sequence). V dropped 5 bases and J dropped 5; count of bases not matched to a gene: 12. The CDR3 sequence is 16 residues long. DNA of the CDR3: TGTGCCAGCAGCCGCGGGGGAGCGGGGGGACTGGAGACCCAGTACTTC. It translates to CASSRGGAGGLETQYF.

As DNA, the CDR3 is TGCAGTGCTAGCCCCCAGTCTGGGGGTAGCAATCAGCCCCAGCATTTT. Its translation is CSASPQSGGSNQPQHF. This chain joins TRBV20-1 and TRBJ1-5, with D tentatively TRBD1 (5 bases). The CDR3 covers 16 residues. Trimming shortened V by 3 bases and J by 0 bases, and 15 bases separated the two germline ends. Germline loops: CDR1 DFQATT, CDR2 SNEGSKA (reference sequence).

This clonotype has a handful of counts. The rearrangement joins TRBV11-3 to TRBJ1-2; weak D call: TRBD1 (5 bases). The V and J ends lost 3 bases and 2 bases respectively, with 10 bases between them. Germline CDR1 and CDR2: SGHNT and YENEEA. This CDR3 region has 14 residues. CDR3 sequence reads: CASSFNRSNYGYTF. DNA of the CDR3: TGTGCCAGCAGCTTTAACAGGTCGAACTATGGCTACACCTTC.

The V call is TRBV6-5, the J call TRBJ2-5, with 7 bases lining up with TRBD2. The CDR3 loop spans 13 amino acids. J was trimmed by 4 bases and V by 7 bases; bases with no gene match: 6. Germline V gives CDR1 MNHEY, CDR2 SVGAGI. The CDR3 spells CASKLANRETQYF. In DNA form, the CDR3 reads TGTGCCAGCAAACTAGCGAACCGAGAGACCCAGTACTTC.

This clonotype was counted many times. The chain employs TRBV29-1 and TRBJ2-3, with 7 bases matching TRBD2. Trimming took 7 bases from V and 0 from J; bases not matched to a gene: 13. Looked up from germline, CDR1 is SQVTM and CDR2 is ANQGSEA. The CDR3 has 16 amino acids. CDR3: CSARPGSGTSTDTQYF. CDR3 bases: TGCAGCGCACGTCCTGGCAGCGGGACTAGCACAGATACGCAGTATTTT.

This clonotype was observed at least ten times. The chain carries TRBV6-2 or TRBV6-3 and TRBJ2-7, with D maybe TRBD2 (6 bases). Trimming took 7 bases from V and 4 from J, leaving 14 bases between them. The CDR3 is 13 residues long. The germline V gene encodes CDR1 MNHEY and CDR2 SVGEGT. In DNA form, the CDR3 reads TGTGCCAGCACAAACGGGCGGGAATACGAGCAGTACTTC. Translating gives CASTNGREYEQYF.

This rearrangement joins TRBV7-2 to TRBJ1-2; D gene unclear. This CDR3 region has 13 residues. Germline CDR1 reads SGHTA; CDR2 reads FQGNSA. V lost 3 bases to trimming and J lost 11 bases, with 16 bases between them. This chain's CDR3 is CASSFLTQWWYTF. The CDR3 coding sequence is TGTGCCAGCAGCTTCCTGACCCAGTGGTGGTACACCTTC.

The chain employs TRBV4-2 and TRBJ1-1, with D unclear. Trimming stripped 1 base from V and 6 bases from J, with 6 bases between. Germline lookup yields CDR1 LGHNA and CDR2 YNFKEQ. The CDR3 runs 12 residues. The CDR3 region has the DNA TGTGCCAGCAGCCAAGGACCCCCTGAAGCTTTCTTT. Its translation: CASSQGPPEAFF.

This clonotype was seen more than once but under ten times. V usage is TRBV5-1 and J usage is TRBJ1-6, with D maybe TRBD1 (6 bases). Per germline, CDR1 SGHRS and CDR2 YFSETQ. This CDR3 is 15 amino acids long. V lost 5 bases to trimming and J lost 3 bases, with 12 bases between them. The CDR3 sequence is CASRIRDNYNSPLHF. The CDR3, as DNA: TGCGCCAGCAGGATCCGGGACAACTATAATTCACCCCTCCACTTT.

This chain connects TRBV4-1 to TRBJ2-7; TRBD2 matches at 7 bases. CDR3 size: 16 residues. The trim removed 2 bases at V and 2 bases at J, leaving 9 bases unmatched. Per germline, CDR1 MGHRA and CDR2 YSYEKL. The CDR3 nucleotides are TGCGCCAGCAGCCAATCCTTGGGGGGGGGAGCCTACGAGCAGTACTTC. Translated, it gives CASSQSLGGGAYEQYF.